One sample yielded the 31 T cell receptor beta chains listed below, sequenced in a study of shared clonotypes between healthy human individuals. Profiling relied on immunoSEQ multiplex PCR, and the TCRdb table lists in-frame clones only, not all of them. The sample records around 180,000 clones, approximately 92% being singletons. Material: naive CD4+ T cells sorted from blood. Subset of the sample: CD45RA+ positively selected. The source is a woman younger than 45 in good health.

The V call is TRBV28, the J call TRBJ2-7; 7 bases line up with TRBD1. CDR1 and CDR2 (germline): MDHEN, SYDVKM. The V and J ends lost 0 bases and 6 bases, in that order; junction bases with no gene match: 8. The CDR3 totals 15 residues. The CDR3 here is CASSLWGDRDPEQYF. In nucleotides, the CDR3 is TGTGCCAGCAGTTTATGGGGAGACAGGGACCCCGAGCAGTACTTC.

As for this clone: Distinct nucleotide sequences in the sample also encode this CDR3. The V gene is TRBV6-5, the J gene TRBJ1-5; no clear D. This CDR3 is built from 13 residues. The germline CDR1 and CDR2 sequences are MNHEY and SVGAGI. V lost 0 bases and J 4 bases, leaving 4 bases between the germline ends. The CDR3: CASSYSVNQPQHF. CDR3 nucleotide sequence: TGTGCCAGCAGTTACTCAGTTAATCAGCCCCAGCATTTT.

The chain recombines TRBV6-6 with TRBJ1-2, with D possibly TRBD1 on 5 matching bases. CDR1 is MNHNY and CDR2 is SVGAGI in the germline V gene (reference sequence). V shed 6 bases and J shed 2 bases, with 10 bases lying between them. The CDR3 loop spans 13 amino acids. The DNA of the CDR3 is TGTGCCAGCAGAGCGGGACCGAACTATGGCTACACCTTC. It is translated as CASRAGPNYGYTF.

The V and J genes are TRBV5-1 and TRBJ1-3, with no clear D. Trimming took off 0 bases at V and 8 bases at J, with 18 bases between the two ends. In germline, CDR1 is SGHRS, CDR2 YFSETQ. This CDR3 is built from 16 residues. The CDR3 sequence is CASSLDSDPKRDTIYF. In DNA, the CDR3 is TGCGCCAGCAGCTTGGACTCCGACCCCAAAAGAGACACCATATATTTT.

The chain couples TRBV2 to TRBJ2-2; a weak D match, TRBD2 (6 bases). The germline CDR1 and CDR2 sequences are SNHLY and FYNNEI. Between the trimmed V and J ends, which lost 4 bases and 5 bases, there was a span of 8 bases. CDR3 size: 13 residues. The CDR3: CASSVEGTGELFF. CDR3 nucleotide sequence: TGTGCCAGCAGTGTGGAGGGAACCGGGGAGCTGTTTTTT.

This clone appeared once. The V gene is TRBV19, the J gene TRBJ2-2; D not certain. CDR1 is LNHDA and CDR2 is SQIVND in the germline V gene (reference sequence). The V and J ends lost 3 bases and 6 bases respectively, with 14 bases between them. CDR3 length: 15 residues. DNA of the CDR3: TGTGCCAGTAGTATGAGATCCTACCAATCCGGGGAGCTGTTTTTT. Protein product: CASSMRSYQSGELFF.

The chain joins TRBV7-3 to TRBJ1-2; D is possibly TRBD1 (5 bases). Germline V lookup: CDR1 SGHTA, CDR2 FQGTGA. The V gene lost 5 bases and the J gene lost 1 base, with 14 bases spanning the gap. The length of the CDR3 is 15 residues. CDR3 DNA sequence: TGTGCCAGCAGCCGGACCGGGACGAATAACTATGGCTACACCTTC. Its protein is CASSRTGTNNYGYTF.

The chain has TRBV11-2 and TRBJ2-7; D is possibly TRBD2 (5 bases). In germline, CDR1 is SGHAT, CDR2 FQNNGV. V lost 5 bases and J lost 3, with 11 bases in between. The CDR3 length is 13 residues. CDR3 nucleotide sequence: TGTGCCAGCAGCCCGCGGGCCCACTACGAGCAGTACTTC. It translates to CASSPRAHYEQYF.

The chain carries TRBV29-1 and TRBJ2-7; D gene ambiguous. The V end lost 5 bases, the J end lost 5 bases, and 13 bases lay between the germline ends. The germline gives CDR1 SQVTM, CDR2 ANQGSEA. This CDR3 is 12 amino acids long. DNA of the CDR3: TGCAGCGTTTTCCGCCCACCTGACGAGCAGTACTTC. It codes for CSVFRPPDEQYF.

V is TRBV19 and J is TRBJ1-5, with 7 bases matching TRBD1. Looked up from germline, CDR1 is LNHDA and CDR2 is SQIVND (reference sequence). This CDR3 has 14 amino acids. The trim removed 6 bases at V and 6 bases at J, leaving 8 bases unmatched. The CDR3 spells CASRTGNDVQPQHF. The CDR3 coding sequence is TGTGCCAGTAGGACAGGGAATGATGTTCAGCCCCAGCATTTT.

The V call is TRBV18, the J call TRBJ1-5; 12 nucleotides line up with TRBD1. J was trimmed by 8 bases and V by 6 bases; bases with no gene match: 5. The germline gives CDR1 KGHSH, CDR2 LQKENI. CDR3 length: 14 residues. CDR3 nucleotides: TGTGCCAGCTCCCCGGGACAGGGGGCAAAGCCCCAGCATTTT. Amino acids: CASSPGQGAKPQHF.

This clone has just one count. The chain links TRBV27 to TRBJ2-5, with TRBD1 matching 8 bases. The end of the DNA fits TRBJ2-7 better, so the J call may be wrong. The CDR3 is 14 amino acids. Germline V gene lookup returns CDR1 MNHEY and CDR2 SMNVEV (reference sequence). The CDR3 coding sequence is TGTGCCAGCAGGTCAGGGGGCACCCCGGTCGAGCAGTACTTC. Amino acid sequence: CASRSGGTPVEQYF.

The chain links TRBV21-1 to TRBJ2-5; the D call of TRBD1 is as the table states it, not checked on the DNA. The DNA end is a closer match to TRBJ2-7, so the J assignment may be wrong. TRBV21-1 is listed as a pseudogene. The length of the CDR3 is 13 residues. The CDR3 reads CASSRDRAYEQYF. DNA for the CDR3: TGTGCCAGCAGCCGAGACAGGGCCTACGAGCAGTACTTC.

CDR3 sequence (DNA): TGTGCCAGCAGCGCCCGGGACACTGGGGCCAACGTCCTGACTTTC. Amino acid sequence: CASSARDTGANVLTF. This chain links TRBV7-3 with TRBJ2-6; a weak D match, TRBD1 (6 bases). The V end was cut by 5 bases, the J end by 2 bases, with 10 bases between. Germline CDR1 reads SGHTA; CDR2 reads FQGTGA. The CDR3 totals 15 residues.

This chain uses TRBV5-1 with TRBJ2-7; 12 positions match TRBD2. The CDR3 is 16 residues long. CDR1 and CDR2 (germline): SGHRS, YFSETQ. Trimming took 4 bases from V and 6 from J; bases not matched to a gene: 11. This CDR3 is CASSQDGLAGPSEQYF. In DNA, the CDR3 is TGCGCCAGCAGCCAGGACGGACTAGCGGGACCCAGCGAGCAGTACTTC.

The gene calls are TRBV11-2 and TRBJ2-6; D might be TRBD2 (6 bases). The length of the CDR3 is 17 residues. Trimming took 5 bases from V and 0 from J, leaving 14 bases between them. Germline V gives CDR1 SGHAT, CDR2 FQNNGV. The CDR3 here is CASSHGGRSSGANVLTF. CDR3 sequence (DNA): TGTGCCAGCAGCCACGGGGGACGGTCCTCTGGGGCCAACGTCCTGACTTTC.

CDR3 region: CASSLARTGRDRGTQYF. For the CDR3, the DNA is TGTGCCAGCAGTTTGGCTCGGACAGGGCGGGATCGGGGTACGCAGTATTTT. This rearrangement joins TRBV28 to TRBJ2-3; 8 bases map to TRBD1. There are 17 residues in the CDR3. Losses at the gene ends were 3 bases for V and 8 bases for J; bases not matched to a gene: 16. From germline, CDR1 is MDHEN and CDR2 SYDVKM.

This clone was counted once. The V and J genes are TRBV11-3 and TRBJ2-7; possible D gene TRBD2, 5 bases. The CDR3 contains 14 residues. Trimming removed 1 base at V and 6 bases at J, with 13 bases between. Germline V gene lookup returns CDR1 SGHNT and CDR2 YENEEA. The CDR3 nucleotides are TGTGCCAGCAGCTTAGGAGGGTCAGACTCCGAGCAGTACTTC. Protein product: CASSLGGSDSEQYF.

The chain employs TRBV7-8 and TRBJ1-1; D gene ambiguous. This CDR3 is 15 amino acids long. V lost 5 bases and J lost 5, with 18 bases in between. Germline V CDR1 and CDR2: SGHVS, FQNEAQ. The CDR3 sequence: CASSLHGSVGTEAFF. The CDR3 region has the DNA TGTGCCAGCAGCCTCCACGGGTCCGTTGGGACTGAAGCTTTCTTT.

V usage is TRBV11-3 and J usage is TRBJ1-6, with D tentatively TRBD1 (6 bases). Trimming removed 3 bases at V and 5 bases at J, with 8 bases between. The CDR3 has 14 amino acids. Looked up from germline, CDR1 is SGHNT and CDR2 is YENEEA. The CDR3 protein is CASSLDSNNSPLHF. CDR3 DNA sequence: TGTGCCAGCAGCTTGGACAGCAATAATTCACCCCTCCACTTT.

This chain uses TRBV5-1 with TRBJ2-7, with D possibly TRBD2 on 5 matching bases. The CDR3 length is 13 residues. V lost 2 bases to trimming and J lost 2 bases, with 8 bases between them. Germline loops: CDR1 SGHRS, CDR2 YFSETQ. DNA of the CDR3: TGCGCCAGCAGCTTTGAGGGTCCCTACGAGCAGTACTTC. Translating gives CASSFEGPYEQYF.

This clone has only one observation. V and J are TRBV19 and TRBJ2-5; either TRBD1 or TRBD2 may supply D (5 bases each). The DNA end lines up better with TRBJ2-7; the J call may be wrong. CDR3 length: 13 amino acids. The germline V gene has CDR1 LNHDA and CDR2 SQIVND (reference sequence). Here the CDR3 DNA reads TGTGCCAGTAGTAGGGACGGAGAATACGAGCAGTACTTC. This encodes CASSRDGEYEQYF.

The V call is TRBV11-2, the J call TRBJ2-7; TRBD1 is a possible D gene (5 bases). V was cut by 5 bases and J by 3 bases, with 17 bases left in between. This CDR3 is built from 15 residues. Germline assignment: CDR1 SGHAT and CDR2 FQNNGV. The CDR3 region has the DNA TGTGCCAGCAGCCCCCTCCTGCGGACAAACTACGAGCAGTACTTC. Protein sequence: CASSPLLRTNYEQYF.

This chain uses TRBV5-6 with TRBJ1-1, with 7 bases identical to TRBD1. The germline CDR1 and CDR2 sequences are SGHDT and YYEEEE. The CDR3 is 17 residues long. J lost 5 bases, V lost 1 base, and 14 bases had no gene match. For the CDR3, the DNA is TGTGCCAGCAGCTTGAACATGGGTCGGCAGGGGGGAACTGAAGCTTTCTTT. The encoded protein is CASSLNMGRQGGTEAFF.

This chain links TRBV19 with TRBJ2-7; D remains unclear. V was shortened by 5 bases and J by 1 base, with 15 bases between the two germline ends. This CDR3 region has 15 residues. The germline gives CDR1 LNHDA, CDR2 SQIVND (reference sequence). CDR3 loop: CASSLAAGLSYEQYF. The CDR3 DNA reads as TGTGCCAGTAGTTTGGCGGCAGGCCTATCCTACGAGCAGTACTTC.

V usage is TRBV9 and J usage is TRBJ2-7, with D possibly being TRBD2 (6 bases). Trimming took 3 bases from V and 7 from J, leaving 20 bases between them. The CDR3 contains 15 residues. Germline CDR1 SGDLS, CDR2 YYNGEE. CDR3 sequence (DNA): TGTGCCAGCAGCGCGACCGGGACTCAGATTTGGGAGCAGTACTTC. It encodes CASSATGTQIWEQYF.

The rearrangement links TRBV18 to TRBJ2-7, with 9 bases that match TRBD2. The CDR3 sequence is 14 residues long. The germline V gene has CDR1 KGHSH and CDR2 LQKENI. J was trimmed by 3 bases and V by 5 bases; bases with no gene match: 5. CDR3 sequence: CASSFPSGNYEQYF. The CDR3 DNA sequence: TGTGCCAGCTCATTTCCTAGCGGGAACTACGAGCAGTACTTC.

The chain uses TRBV6-1 and TRBJ1-1, with 7 bases aligning to TRBD1. The V and J ends lost 0 bases and 5 bases, in that order; junction bases with no gene match: 15. CDR3 length: 18 amino acids. The V gene's germline CDR1 is MNHNS and CDR2 SASEGT. CDR3 bases: TGTGCCAGCAGTGAAGCCCCGGACAGGAGGTCGGAGGAGACTGAAGCTTTCTTT. It translates to CASSEAPDRRSEETEAFF.

V and J are TRBV5-8 and TRBJ1-5; D remains ambiguous. Deletions cut 0 bases from V and 13 bases from J, with 11 bases between. The CDR3 is 12 amino acids. Germline CDR1 reads SGHTS; CDR2 reads YDEGEE. The CDR3 reads CASSLAGSRQHF. Here the CDR3 DNA reads TGTGCCAGCAGCTTGGCGGGGTCCCGGCAGCATTTT. Based on the CDR3 plus reference TRBV5-8 and TRBJ1-5, the full variable domain is EAGVTQSPTHLIKTRGQQATLRCSPISGHTSVYWYQQALGLGLQFLLWYDEGEERNRGNFPPRFSGRQFPNYSSELNVNALELEDSALYLCASSLAGSRQHFGDGTRLSIL.

The chain recombines TRBV28 with TRBJ1-1; D is ambiguous. Germline assignment: CDR1 MDHEN and CDR2 SYDVKM. V was cut by 5 bases and J by 5 bases, with 12 bases left in between. The CDR3 extends over 13 amino acids. The CDR3 spells CASSIQIRTEAFF. In nucleotides, the CDR3 is TGTGCCAGCAGTATTCAGATCCGGACTGAAGCTTTCTTT.

This chain connects TRBV6-1 to TRBJ1-5, with D uncertain. The CDR3 loop spans 14 amino acids. Germline CDR1 is MNHNS and CDR2 is SASEGT. Trimming stripped 6 bases from V and 12 bases from J, with 21 bases between. The CDR3 is CASSDPGSLTSQHF. CDR3 nucleotides: TGTGCCAGCAGCGATCCGGGTTCTCTTACCAGCCAGCATTTT.